This TCR beta chain was captured in a study of cytomegalovirus exposure and HLA in healthy donors. About this clone itself: The target antigen is unknown.

This cohort consisted of healthy bone marrow donors. With 60 Vbeta and 13 Jbeta primers, the PCR was carried out. Sequenced by immunoSEQ multiplex PCR; TCRdb stores in-frame clones only, minus some. The sample records fewer than 150,000 clones, approximately 80% being singletons. The study, taken as a whole, reports: The authors later linked a missense DCLRE1C variant to TCR beta V- and J-gene trimming. Beyond CMV serostatus, there was no information to go on about immune exposure. An analysis was carried out later, and it reportedly showed fewer N-insertions in an Asian-associated ancestry cluster than the approximately 610-donor mean.

The sample comprised PBMCs. The sequence was collected from a human donor in good health.

In DNA form, the CDR3 reads TGCAGCGTTGATCCGGGGGGGGCTGAAGCTTTCTTT. This gives the protein CSVDPGGAEAFF. The J gene is TRBJ1-1, the V gene TRBV29-1; maybe TRBD1 (5 bases). From germline, CDR1 is SQVTM and CDR2 ANQGSEA. V lost 3 bases and J 6 bases, leaving 11 bases between the germline ends. CDR3 length equals 12 residues. The complete variable domain, with remaining parts taken from reference TRBV29-1 and TRBJ1-1, reads SAVISQKPSRDICQRGTSLTIQCQVDSQVTMMFWYRQQPGQSLTLIATANQGSEATYESGFVIDKFPISRPNLTFSTLTVSNMSPEDSSIYLCSVDPGGAEAFFGQGTRLTVV.